The source of this T cell receptor (beta chain) is a study of OX40 agonist ivuxolimab in advanced cancers. CDR3 length: 12 residues. Trimming left V 5 bases short and J 6 bases short, with 8 bases between. From germline, CDR1 is SGHTA and CDR2 FQGTGA. Worth noting for this clone: Its antigen is not known.

Findings and caveats of the study: Doses of 0.1 to 3.0 mg/kg were accompanied by clonal expansion of CD4+ and CD8+ blood T cells by week 6.

Method: immunoSEQ multiplex PCR; TCRdb's copy keeps in-frame clones and lacks some. The sample contains 20,000 to 25,000 clones, about 85% of which appear only once. The chain couples TRBV7-3 to TRBJ2-1, with D unclear. The material was CD4+ or CD8+ T cells sorted from blood, obtained in a trial of the OX40 agonist ivuxolimab. The receptor's source is an adult with an advanced solid tumor such as melanoma, head and neck, liver or kidney cancer. This chain's CDR3 is CASSPTANEQFF. CDR3 nucleotide sequence: TGTGCCAGCAGCCCTACCGCCAATGAGCAGTTCTTC.